This is a list of T cell receptor beta chains from one sample in a study of response to subunit inactivated influenza vaccine. Each CDR3 protein gets one entry after TCRdb re-called the RT-PCR reads with MiXCR. The sample yields around 710,000 distinct CDR3 sequences, approximately 15% seen once. The specimen was PBMCs from blood, collected around 15 days before vaccination. These receptor sequences come from a man in his fifties who received an inactivated influenza vaccine. The CDR3 runs from the conserved cysteine through the conserved F or W. D genes are given only for firm matches. Part of the rows lack a size; the others show once, few, many or a class for expanded clones.

>TRBV15|few|TRBJ1-6|TRBD1
CATSRGTAASSYNSPLHF
TGTGCCACCAGCCGGGGGACAGCCGCAAGCAGCTATAATTCACCCCTCCACTTT
>TRBV5-1|NA|TRBJ1-1|TRBD1
CASSTGQGTTEAFF
TGCGCCAGCAGCACCGGACAGGGAACGACTGAAGCTTTCTTT
>TRBV28|NA|TRBJ1-6|NA
CASSLLDRSLSSYNSPLHF
TGTGCCAGCAGTTTACTAGACAGGTCGCTAAGTTCCTATAATTCACCCCTCCACTTT
>TRBV18|few|TRBJ2-4|TRBD2
CASSPSGTSNIQYF
TGTGCCAGCTCACCAAGCGGGACTTCAAACATTCAGTACTTC
>TRBV6-2/TRBV6-3|few|TRBJ2-2|NA
CASSFRRGITGELFF
TGTGCCAGCAGTTTTAGGAGAGGAATCACCGGGGAGCTGTTTTTT
>TRBV7-9|few|TRBJ1-1|NA
CASSTTHTEAFF
TGTGCCAGCAGCACAACCCACACTGAAGCTTTCTTT
>TRBV27|few|TRBJ2-2|TRBD2
CASSFLGGGARELFF
TGTGCCAGCAGTTTTCTGGGCGGGGGGGCAAGGGAGCTGTTTTTT
>TRBV12-3/TRBV12-4|NA|TRBJ1-1|TRBD1
CASSPGTAQPNTEAFF
TGTGCCAGCAGTCCGGGGACAGCTCAGCCGAACACTGAAGCTTTCTTT
>TRBV7-8|many|TRBJ2-1|TRBD2
CASSLAGLAEISYNEQFF
TGTGCCAGCAGCTTAGCAGGACTAGCGGAGATCTCCTACAATGAGCAGTTCTTC
>TRBV11-2|NA|TRBJ1-4|NA
CASSLVSQEKLFF
TGTGCCAGCAGCTTAGTTTCGCAGGAAAAACTGTTTTTT
>TRBV5-1|many|TRBJ2-2|NA
CASSLDRGGTGELFF
TGCGCCAGCAGCTTGGACAGGGGAGGCACCGGGGAGCTGTTTTTT
>TRBV5-1|NA|TRBJ2-2|TRBD1
CASSWDRENTGELFF
TGCGCCAGCAGCTGGGACAGGGAAAACACCGGGGAGCTGTTTTTT
>TRBV4-3|NA|TRBJ2-7|NA
CASSQVRGGSYEQYF
TGCGCCAGCAGCCAAGTTAGGGGAGGTTCGTACGAGCAGTACTTC
>TRBV2|NA|TRBJ2-7|NA
CASSVGRAYQYF
TGTGCCAGCAGTGTTGGCAGGGCGTATCAGTACTTC
>TRBV12-3/TRBV12-4|NA|TRBJ2-1|NA
CASLSPQGIYNEQFF
TGTGCCAGCCTTTCGCCACAGGGCATCTACAATGAGCAGTTCTTC
>TRBV6-5|NA|TRBJ1-1|TRBD1
CASSLMDRGQAEAFF
TGTGCCAGCAGTTTAATGGACAGGGGGCAGGCTGAAGCTTTCTTT
>TRBV20-1|few|TRBJ2-1|TRBD2
CSASLAGEWNEQFF
TGCAGTGCTAGTTTGGCGGGAGAATGGAATGAGCAGTTCTTC
>TRBV3-1|NA|TRBJ2-3|NA
CASSQSPHSTDTQYF
TGTGCCAGCAGCCAGTCACCTCATTCCACAGATACGCAGTATTTT
>TRBV18|many|TRBJ2-7|NA
CASSPSSQEQYF
TGTGCCAGCTCACCCTCTTCTCAGGAGCAGTACTTC
>TRBV11-2|NA|TRBJ1-1|NA
CASSLRGAVEAFF
TGTGCCAGCAGCTTACGGGGGGCGGTTGAAGCTTTCTTT
>TRBV12-3/TRBV12-4|NA|TRBJ2-7|NA
CASRSFLGEQYF
TGTGCCAGCAGGTCCTTTTTAGGGGAGCAGTACTTC
>TRBV29-1|NA|TRBJ2-1|NA
CTSVEYNEQFF
TGCACCTCGGTGGAATACAATGAGCAGTTCTTC
>TRBV7-6|NA|TRBJ2-7|TRBD2
CASSLGTSAVSYEQYF
TGTGCCAGCAGCTTGGGGACTAGCGCAGTCTCCTACGAGCAGTACTTC
>TRBV20-1|few|TRBJ2-1|TRBD2
CSARVGTSGSYNEQFF
TGCAGTGCTAGAGTTGGGACTAGCGGGAGCTACAATGAGCAGTTCTTC
>TRBV20-1|NA|TRBJ2-3|TRBD2
CSARSGLAGDWISTDTQYF
TGCAGTGCTAGAAGCGGACTAGCGGGAGATTGGATTAGCACAGATACGCAGTATTTT
>TRBV20-1|few|TRBJ1-2|TRBD1
CSARETGGYYGYTF
TGCAGTGCTAGAGAAACAGGGGGGTACTATGGCTACACCTTC
>TRBV24-1|NA|TRBJ2-1|NA
CATSGKVGQSTLNEQFF
TGTGCCACCAGTGGCAAGGTAGGACAGAGCACCTTAAATGAGCAGTTCTTC
>TRBV12-3/TRBV12-4|NA|TRBJ2-3|TRBD2
CACSLASWREIGSTDTQYF
TGTGCCTGCAGTTTAGCGAGTTGGCGGGAGATAGGTAGCACAGATACGCAGTATTTT
>TRBV6-6|few|TRBJ2-7|NA
CASTIPGGHSYEQYF
TGTGCCAGCACCATCCCGGGGGGACACAGTTACGAGCAGTACTTC
>TRBV20-1|NA|TRBJ2-5|TRBD2
CSGAWSAGEETQYF
TGCAGTGGCGCCTGGAGCGCGGGAGAGGAGACCCAGTACTTC
>TRBV7-9|NA|TRBJ2-5|NA
CASSLPRAKQETQYF
TGTGCCAGCAGCTTACCCCGGGCCAAACAAGAGACCCAGTACTTC
>TRBV6-5|NA|TRBJ2-7|NA
CASSFLGGEQYF
TGTGCCAGCAGTTTCTTAGGGGGCGAGCAGTACTTC
>TRBV4-3|many|TRBJ2-2|NA
CASSQVSGFGTGELFF
TGCGCCAGCAGCCAAGTTTCAGGGTTTGGCACCGGGGAGCTGTTTTTT
>TRBV4-3|few|TRBJ2-5|NA
CASSQDLRAETQYF
TGCGCCAGCAGCCAAGATCTCAGGGCAGAGACCCAGTACTTC
>TRBV29-1|NA|TRBJ2-4|NA
CSAQWGAKNIQYF
TGCAGCGCCCAGTGGGGAGCCAAAAACATTCAGTACTTC
>TRBV4-2|NA|TRBJ2-2|NA
CASSQDRGRSGAGELFF
TGTGCCAGCAGCCAAGATCGGGGCAGGTCTGGGGCCGGGGAGCTGTTTTTT
>TRBV4-1|NA|TRBJ2-6|TRBD1
CASSRNRGPNSGANVLTF
TGCGCCAGCAGCCGGAACAGGGGCCCTAACTCTGGGGCCAACGTCCTGACTTTC
>TRBV4-3|many|TRBJ1-1|NA
CASSPGHNTEAFF
TGCGCCAGCAGCCCCGGACATAACACTGAAGCTTTCTTT
>TRBV3-1|many|TRBJ1-1|NA
CASKRGAVNTEAFF
TGTGCCAGCAAACGAGGTGCCGTGAACACTGAAGCTTTCTTT
>TRBV4-3|few|TRBJ1-2|NA
CASSQDSPRLGGYTF
TGCGCCAGCAGCCAAGACTCTCCCAGACTAGGGGGCTACACCTTC
>TRBV12-3/TRBV12-4|many|TRBJ2-7|NA
CASSLFSYEQYF
TGTGCCAGCAGCTTATTTTCCTACGAGCAGTACTTC
>TRBV24-1|few|TRBJ2-3|TRBD2
CATSGASGGSTISTDTQYF
TGTGCCACCAGTGGGGCTAGCGGGGGTTCAACTATCAGCACAGATACGCAGTATTTT
>TRBV5-1|NA|TRBJ2-4|TRBD2
CASNSSGRGNFKNIQYF
TGCGCCAGCAATTCGAGCGGGAGAGGGAATTTCAAAAACATTCAGTACTTC
>TRBV20-1|NA|TRBJ2-2|NA
CSARGETGTGELFF
TGCAGTGCTAGGGGGGAGACAGGCACCGGGGAGCTGTTTTTT
>TRBV4-2|NA|TRBJ2-2|TRBD2
CASSQPRTSGSITGELFF
TGTGCCAGCAGCCAACCTCGGACTAGCGGGAGTATTACCGGGGAGCTGTTTTTT
>TRBV27|many|TRBJ2-3|TRBD2
CASSLSGGVPTDTQYF
TGTGCCAGCAGTTTATCGGGGGGGGTTCCCACAGATACGCAGTATTTT
>TRBV6-5|few|TRBJ1-1|TRBD1
CASSYRAGGSGTEAFF
TGTGCCAGCAGTTATCGGGCAGGGGGTTCGGGCACTGAAGCTTTCTTT
>TRBV12-3/TRBV12-4|few|TRBJ2-5|TRBD1
CASSLGGTGQETQYF
TGTGCCAGCAGTTTAGGGGGGACAGGGCAAGAGACCCAGTACTTC
>TRBV7-9|many|TRBJ1-2|NA
CASSLETSYYGYTF
TGTGCCAGCAGCTTAGAAACATCCTACTATGGCTACACCTTC
>TRBV29-1|NA|TRBJ1-1|NA
CSVKVQGSGEAFF
TGCAGCGTTAAAGTACAGGGCTCGGGTGAAGCTTTCTTT
>TRBV10-3|NA|TRBJ2-7|NA
CAIRASYEQYF
TGTGCCATCAGGGCATCCTACGAGCAGTACTTC
>TRBV6-2/TRBV6-3|many|TRBJ1-1|NA
CASSHRTENTEAFF
TGTGCCAGCAGTCATAGGACCGAAAACACTGAAGCTTTCTTT
>TRBV20-1|many|TRBJ1-3|NA
CSGTTGLGNTIYF
TGCAGTGGGACTACAGGCCTTGGAAACACCATATATTTT
>TRBV27|NA|TRBJ2-3|TRBD2
CASSSLAGGPRNTQYF
TGTGCCAGCAGTTCGTTGGCGGGAGGCCCCCGAAATACGCAGTATTTT
>TRBV29-1|NA|TRBJ1-4|TRBD1
CSVVQGEKKLFF
TGCAGCGTCGTGCAGGGGGAGAAAAAACTGTTTTTT
>TRBV5-5|many|TRBJ2-3|NA
CASSLGWGTDTQYF
TGTGCCAGCAGCTTGGGTTGGGGGACAGATACGCAGTATTTT